This TCR beta chain was sequenced for a study of CD8+CD57+ T cells in acquired aplastic anemia. Findings of the study overall: Patients and controls had in common around 29 CD8+ CDR3 sequences.

In the case of this clonotype: The antigen remains unidentified.

All sequencing subjects had displayed CD8+CD57+ cell expansion on flow cytometry. Investigators profiled TCR beta VDJ and CDR3 from genomic DNA template. TCRdb processed the reads anew with MiXCR; each CDR3 protein has one entry. The sample records around 120,000 distinct CDR3 sequences, 40% being singletons. This TCR was recovered from a human donor with aplastic anemia. The specimen was sorted CD4+, CD8+, or CD8+CD57+ T cells (not recorded which) from PBMCs.

CDR3 residues: CASSIQGSETQYF. CDR3 nucleotide sequence: TGTGCCAGCAGCATACAGGGTTCGGAGACCCAGTACTTC. The chain couples TRBV7-2 to TRBJ2-5; TRBD1 might be the D (6 bases). Trimming stripped 5 bases from V and 5 bases from J, with 12 bases between. The CDR3 is 13 amino acids. Germline V gene sequence: CDR1 SGHTA, CDR2 FQGNSA.